Below are 6 T cell receptor beta chains sequenced from a single sample in a study of blood T cell repertoires in COVID-19. The protocol was immunoSEQ multiplex PCR, while the TCRdb copy is restricted to in-frame clones and leaves out a portion. The data show some 83,000 clones, around 81% seen once. Sequenced: peripheral blood. These receptors all come from a man older than 75 with acute or convalescent COVID-19.

This sequence joins TRBV30 and TRBJ1-5; maybe TRBD1 (6 bases). The ends were cut back, 7 bases at V and 0 bases at J, with 13 bases in the middle. The CDR3 is 14 residues long. Germline lookup yields CDR1 GTSNPN and CDR2 SVGIG (reference sequence). The CDR3 sequence is CASTTGYSNQPQHF. The CDR3 DNA is TGTGCCTCCACGACAGGCTATAGCAATCAGCCCCAGCATTTT.

V is TRBV2 and J is TRBJ2-7, with 8 bases fitting TRBD1. There are 16 residues in the CDR3. Germline V gives CDR1 SNHLY, CDR2 FYNNEI. The V segment lost 5 bases and the J segment 3 bases; nucleotides outside the gene matches: 12. The CDR3 spells CASSRPETTGVYEQYF. CDR3 bases: TGTGCCAGCAGTCGGCCCGAGACGACAGGGGTCTACGAGCAGTACTTC.

This clone has more than one count but fewer than ten. The gene calls are TRBV9 and TRBJ2-2; TRBD1 might be the D (5 bases). Germline lookup yields CDR1 SGDLS and CDR2 YYNGEE. The CDR3 covers 15 residues. The V end was cut by 7 bases, the J end by 3 bases, with 16 bases between. The CDR3 loop is CASSEQPTDTGELFF. The CDR3 nucleotides read TGTGCCAGCTCCGAACAGCCGACAGACACCGGGGAGCTGTTTTTT.

The chain recombines TRBV18 with TRBJ1-1, with D tentatively TRBD1 (6 bases). Germline V lookup: CDR1 KGHSH, CDR2 LQKENI. V shed 0 bases and J shed 6 bases, with 17 bases lying between them. The CDR3 contains 16 residues. Here the CDR3 reads CASSPPRGALASEAFF. In nucleotides, the CDR3 is TGTGCCAGCTCACCACCCCGGGGGGCGTTGGCGTCTGAAGCTTTCTTT.

V is TRBV28 and J is TRBJ1-6; the D gene is possibly TRBD1 (5 bases). The CDR3 consists of 14 residues. Germline values: CDR1 MDHEN, CDR2 SYDVKM. Trimming pared 8 bases from V and 9 bases from J, leaving 17 bases between. CDR3 sequence: CASGATSMGSPLHF. As DNA, the CDR3 is TGTGCCAGCGGGGCTACCAGTATGGGTTCACCCCTCCACTTT. The whole variable domain, remainder taken from reference TRBV28 and TRBJ1-6, is DVKVTQSSRYLVKRTGEKVFLECVQDMDHENMFWYRQDPGLGLRLIYFSYDVKMKEKGDIPEGYSVSREKKERFSLILESASTNQTSMYLCASGATSMGSPLHFGNGTRLTVT.

The rearrangement links TRBV7-3 to TRBJ2-5; 15 bases fit TRBD2. Germline lookup yields CDR1 SGHTA and CDR2 FQGTGA. The CDR3 sequence is 16 residues long. V trimming: 4 bases; J trimming: 4 bases; junction bases outside the gene matches: 4. DNA of the CDR3: TGTGCCAGCAGCTCGGGACTAGCGGGAGGAGGAGAGACCCAGTACTTC. Translation gives CASSSGLAGGGETQYF.